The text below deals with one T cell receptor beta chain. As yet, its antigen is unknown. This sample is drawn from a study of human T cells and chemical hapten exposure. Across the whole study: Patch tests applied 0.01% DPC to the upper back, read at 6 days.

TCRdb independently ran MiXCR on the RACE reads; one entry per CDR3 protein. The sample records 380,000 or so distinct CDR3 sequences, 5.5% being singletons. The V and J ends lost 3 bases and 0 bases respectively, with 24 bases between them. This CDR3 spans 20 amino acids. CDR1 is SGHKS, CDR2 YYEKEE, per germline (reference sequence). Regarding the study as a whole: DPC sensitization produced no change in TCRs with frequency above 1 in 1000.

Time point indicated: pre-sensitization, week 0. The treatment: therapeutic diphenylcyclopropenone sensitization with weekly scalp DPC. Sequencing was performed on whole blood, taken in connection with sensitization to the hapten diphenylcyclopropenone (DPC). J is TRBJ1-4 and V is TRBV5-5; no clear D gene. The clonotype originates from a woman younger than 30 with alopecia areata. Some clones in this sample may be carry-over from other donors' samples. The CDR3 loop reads CASSSVHRLGVVATNEKLFF. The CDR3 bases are TGTGCCAGCAGCTCCGTCCACCGGTTAGGTGTAGTTGCAACTAATGAAAAACTGTTTTTT.